The clone carrying this T cell receptor (beta chain) was counted only a few times. The antigen is unknown. This specimen belongs to a study of blood T cells in healthy people across ages. Study outcomes and limitations: CMV status of donors was unknown, possibly confounding expanded clonotype changes.

Together with a sample-barcoded 5' primer, a J-beta primer mix was included in a second PCR lasting roughly 6 to 12 cycles. TCRdb re-called the 5' RACE reads through MiXCR, storing one row per CDR3 protein. The table includes a few hundred thousand distinct CDR3 sequences, around 27% detected once. Losses at the gene ends were 4 bases for V and 0 bases for J; bases not matched to a gene: 6. The CDR3 runs to 16 residues. The V gene's germline CDR1 is SEHNR and CDR2 FQNEAQ (reference sequence). The data were also submitted as part of a second study, on T cells of mothers and their children.

The material sequenced was blood. The clonotype was recovered from a boy under 10 years old in good health. The rearrangement joins TRBV7-9 to TRBJ2-3; 8 bases agree with TRBD2. For the CDR3, the DNA is TGTGCCAGCAGCTCCCGAACTAGCGGTAGCACAGATACGCAGTATTTT. Protein product: CASSSRTSGSTDTQYF.